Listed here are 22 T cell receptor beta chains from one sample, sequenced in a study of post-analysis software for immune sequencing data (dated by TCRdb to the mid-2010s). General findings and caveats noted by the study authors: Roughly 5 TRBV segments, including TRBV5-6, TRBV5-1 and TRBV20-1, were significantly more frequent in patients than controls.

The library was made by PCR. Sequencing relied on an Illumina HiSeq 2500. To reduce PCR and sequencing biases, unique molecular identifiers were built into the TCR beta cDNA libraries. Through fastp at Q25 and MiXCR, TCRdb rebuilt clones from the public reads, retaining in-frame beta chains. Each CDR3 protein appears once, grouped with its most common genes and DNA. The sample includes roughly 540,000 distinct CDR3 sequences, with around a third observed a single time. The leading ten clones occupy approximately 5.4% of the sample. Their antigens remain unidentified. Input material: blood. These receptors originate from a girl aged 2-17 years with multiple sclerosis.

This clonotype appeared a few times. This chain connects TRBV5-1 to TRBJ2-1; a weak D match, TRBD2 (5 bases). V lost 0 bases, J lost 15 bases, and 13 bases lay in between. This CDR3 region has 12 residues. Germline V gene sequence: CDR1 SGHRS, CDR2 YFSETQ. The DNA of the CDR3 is TGCGCCAGCAGCTTGGGAGGTGAGGGCACGTTCTTC. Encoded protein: CASSLGGEGTFF.

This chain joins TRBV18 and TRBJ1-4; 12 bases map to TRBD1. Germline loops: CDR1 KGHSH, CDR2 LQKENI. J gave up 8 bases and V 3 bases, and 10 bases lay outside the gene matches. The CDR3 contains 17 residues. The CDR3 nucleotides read TGTGCCAGCTCACCGACCGGGACAGGGGGCGTCGGAGAAAAACTGTTTTTT. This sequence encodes CASSPTGTGGVGEKLFF.

The CDR3 DNA reads as TGCAGTGCCCTCTCCGGGACTAGCGGCCAAGAGACCCAGTACTTC. Translated, it gives CSALSGTSGQETQYF. This chain connects TRBV20-1 to TRBJ2-4; TRBD2 aligns across 11 bases. With the DNA end fitting TRBJ2-5 better, the J assignment may be wrong. Germline V gene sequence: CDR1 DFQATT, CDR2 SNEGSKA (reference sequence). This CDR3 spans 15 amino acids.

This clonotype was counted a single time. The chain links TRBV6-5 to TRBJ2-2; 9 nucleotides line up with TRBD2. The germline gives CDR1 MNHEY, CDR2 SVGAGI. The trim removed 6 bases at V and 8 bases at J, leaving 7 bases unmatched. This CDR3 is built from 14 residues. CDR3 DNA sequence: TGTGCCAGCAGCCCTAGCGGGGTCCCAGGGGAGCTGTTTTTT. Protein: CASSPSGVPGELFF.

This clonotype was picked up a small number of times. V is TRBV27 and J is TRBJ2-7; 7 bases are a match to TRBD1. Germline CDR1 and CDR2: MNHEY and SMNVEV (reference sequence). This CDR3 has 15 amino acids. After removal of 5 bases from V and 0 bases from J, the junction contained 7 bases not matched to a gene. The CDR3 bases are TGTGCCAGCAGTGCGAACAGGGGCGGCTCCTACGAGCAGTACTTC. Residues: CASSANRGGSYEQYF.

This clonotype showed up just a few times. The CDR3 nucleotides are TGTGCCAGTAGTACTGGCGGAACCTACGAGCAGTACTTC. It encodes CASSTGGTYEQYF. This chain links TRBV19 with TRBJ2-5, with D unresolved. The DNA end favors TRBJ2-7, so the J call may be wrong. Per germline, CDR1 LNHDA and CDR2 SQIVND (reference sequence). The CDR3 spans 13 residues.

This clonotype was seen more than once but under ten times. The CDR3 protein is CSAIAGVAYEQYF. CDR3 sequence (DNA): TGCAGTGCTATAGCGGGGGTGGCCTACGAGCAGTACTTC. V gene TRBV20-1 combines with J gene TRBJ2-7, with 9 bases identical to TRBD2. Germline lookup yields CDR1 DFQATT and CDR2 SNEGSKA (reference sequence). Unmatched junction bases numbered 3, after V lost 4 bases and J lost 2 bases. The CDR3 totals 13 residues.

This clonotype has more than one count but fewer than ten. CDR3 protein: CASRSTGSPHEAFF. CDR3 nucleotide sequence: TGTGCCAGCAGATCGACAGGGTCGCCTCATGAAGCTTTCTTT. The chain recombines TRBV6-5 with TRBJ1-1; TRBD1 matches at 7 bases. CDR1 is MNHEY and CDR2 is SVGAGI in the germline V gene. The CDR3 spans 14 residues. J lost 7 bases, V lost 6 bases, and 11 bases had no gene match.

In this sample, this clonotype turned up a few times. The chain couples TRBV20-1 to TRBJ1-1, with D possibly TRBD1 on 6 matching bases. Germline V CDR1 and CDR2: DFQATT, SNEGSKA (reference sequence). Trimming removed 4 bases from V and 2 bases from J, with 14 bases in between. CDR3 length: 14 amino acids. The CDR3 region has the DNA TGCAGTGCTATTCAGGGGTCGGTTAACACTGAAGCTTTCTTT. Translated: CSAIQGSVNTEAFF.

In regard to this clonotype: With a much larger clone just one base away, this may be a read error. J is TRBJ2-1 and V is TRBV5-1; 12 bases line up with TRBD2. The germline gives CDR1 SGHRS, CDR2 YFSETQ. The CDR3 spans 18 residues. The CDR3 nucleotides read TGCGCCAGCAGCTTGGGGAACCCACTAGCGGGGGGATACAATGGGCAGTTCTTC. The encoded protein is CASSLGNPLAGGYNGQFF.

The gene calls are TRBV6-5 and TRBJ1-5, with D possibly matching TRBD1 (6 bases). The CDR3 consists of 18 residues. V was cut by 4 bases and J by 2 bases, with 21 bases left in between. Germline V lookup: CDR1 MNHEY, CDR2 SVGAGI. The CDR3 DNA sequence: TGTGCCAGCAGTTCCCTAATAGGGGGGGCGAAGGGCAATCAGCCCCAGCATTTT. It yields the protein CASSSLIGGAKGNQPQHF.

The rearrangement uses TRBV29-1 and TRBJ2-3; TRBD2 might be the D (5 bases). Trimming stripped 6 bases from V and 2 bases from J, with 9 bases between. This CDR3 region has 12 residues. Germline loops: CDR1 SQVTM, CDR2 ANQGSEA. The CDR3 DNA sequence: TGCAGCGTCCGGACTCCCACAGATACGCAGTATTTT. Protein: CSVRTPTDTQYF.

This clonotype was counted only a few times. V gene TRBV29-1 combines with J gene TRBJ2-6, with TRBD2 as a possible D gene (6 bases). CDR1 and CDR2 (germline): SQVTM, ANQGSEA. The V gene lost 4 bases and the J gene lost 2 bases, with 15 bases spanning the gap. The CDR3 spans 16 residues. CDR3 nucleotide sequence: TGCAGCGTTGTGTTACAACCGGGAGCTGGGGCCAACGTCCTGACTTTC. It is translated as CSVVLQPGAGANVLTF.

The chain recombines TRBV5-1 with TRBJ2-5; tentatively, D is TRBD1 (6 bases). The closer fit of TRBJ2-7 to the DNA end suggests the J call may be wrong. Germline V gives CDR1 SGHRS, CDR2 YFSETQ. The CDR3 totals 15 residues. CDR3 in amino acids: CASSLSRGQSYEQYF. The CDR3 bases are TGCGCCAGCAGCTTGTCCAGGGGCCAATCCTACGAGCAGTACTTC.

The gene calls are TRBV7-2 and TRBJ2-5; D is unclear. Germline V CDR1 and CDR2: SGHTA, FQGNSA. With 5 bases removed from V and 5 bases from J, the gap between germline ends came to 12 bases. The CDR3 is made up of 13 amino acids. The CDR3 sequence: CASSRTYGETQYF. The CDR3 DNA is TGTGCCAGCAGCCGGACGTACGGGGAGACCCAGTACTTC.

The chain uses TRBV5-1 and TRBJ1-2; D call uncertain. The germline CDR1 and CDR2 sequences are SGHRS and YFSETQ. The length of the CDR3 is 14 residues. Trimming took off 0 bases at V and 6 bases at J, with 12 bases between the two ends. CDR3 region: CASSLASDVHGYTF. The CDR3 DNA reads TGCGCCAGCAGCTTGGCCTCGGACGTACATGGCTACACCTTC.

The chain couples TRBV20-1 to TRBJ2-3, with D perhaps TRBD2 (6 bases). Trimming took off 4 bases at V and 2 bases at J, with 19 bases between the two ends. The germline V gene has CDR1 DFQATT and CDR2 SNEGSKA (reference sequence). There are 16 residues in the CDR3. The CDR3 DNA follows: TGCAGTGCTACATTGGGGACGGGAGTTAACACAGATACGCAGTATTTT. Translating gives CSATLGTGVNTDTQYF.

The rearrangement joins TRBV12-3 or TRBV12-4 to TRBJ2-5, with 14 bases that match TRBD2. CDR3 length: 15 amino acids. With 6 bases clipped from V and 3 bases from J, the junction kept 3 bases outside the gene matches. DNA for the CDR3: TGTGCCAGCAGACTGGGACTAGCGGGGGAAGAGACCCAGTACTTC. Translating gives CASRLGLAGEETQYF.

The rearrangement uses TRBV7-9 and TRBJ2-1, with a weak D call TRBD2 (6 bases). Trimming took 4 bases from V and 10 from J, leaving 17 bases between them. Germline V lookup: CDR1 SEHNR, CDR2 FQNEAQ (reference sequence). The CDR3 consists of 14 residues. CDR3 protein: CASSSNPGVREQFF. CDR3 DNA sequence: TGTGCCAGCAGCTCTAACCCGGGGGTAAGGGAGCAGTTCTTC.

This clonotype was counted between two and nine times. This CDR3 reads CASSHLTGGYETQYF. CDR3 nucleotides: TGCGCCAGCAGCCACCTCACAGGGGGCTATGAGACCCAGTACTTC. The chain links TRBV4-1 to TRBJ2-5; 9 bases line up with TRBD1. The CDR3 runs 15 residues. Germline V gene data show CDR1 as MGHRA and CDR2 as YSYEKL. V was clipped by 3 bases and J by 5 bases; unmatched bases: 7.

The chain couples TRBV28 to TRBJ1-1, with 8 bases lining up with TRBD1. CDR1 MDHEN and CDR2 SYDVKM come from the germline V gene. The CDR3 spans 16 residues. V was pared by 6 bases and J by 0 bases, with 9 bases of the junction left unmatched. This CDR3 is CASRVQGGLMNTEAFF. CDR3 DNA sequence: TGTGCCAGCAGAGTACAGGGGGGCCTGATGAACACTGAAGCTTTCTTT.

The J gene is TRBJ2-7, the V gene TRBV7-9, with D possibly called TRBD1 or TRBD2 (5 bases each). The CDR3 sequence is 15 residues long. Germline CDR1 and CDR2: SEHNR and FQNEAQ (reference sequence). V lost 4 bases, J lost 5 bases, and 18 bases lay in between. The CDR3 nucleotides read TGTGCCAGCAGCTCTGCCGGGGCAGCAACCGACGAGCAGTACTTC. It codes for CASSSAGAATDEQYF.